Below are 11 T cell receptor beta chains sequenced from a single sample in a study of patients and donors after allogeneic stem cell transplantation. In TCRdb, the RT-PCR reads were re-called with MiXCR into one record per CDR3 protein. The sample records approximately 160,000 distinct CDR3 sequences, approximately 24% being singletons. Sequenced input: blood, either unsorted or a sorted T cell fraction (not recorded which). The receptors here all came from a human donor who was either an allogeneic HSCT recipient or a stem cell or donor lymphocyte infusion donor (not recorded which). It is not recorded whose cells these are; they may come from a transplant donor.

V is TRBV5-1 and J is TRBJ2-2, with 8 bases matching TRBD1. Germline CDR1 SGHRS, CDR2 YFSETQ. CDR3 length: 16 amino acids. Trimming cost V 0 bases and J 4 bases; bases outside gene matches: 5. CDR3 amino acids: CASSLDRGTVTGELFF. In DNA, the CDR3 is TGCGCCAGCAGCTTGGACAGGGGGACGGTCACCGGGGAGCTGTTTTTT.

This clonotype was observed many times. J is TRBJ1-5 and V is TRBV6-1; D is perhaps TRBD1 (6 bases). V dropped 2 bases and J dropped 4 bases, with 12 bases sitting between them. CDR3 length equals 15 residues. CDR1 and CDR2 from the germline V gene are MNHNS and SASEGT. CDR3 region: CASSEPGQPNQPQHF. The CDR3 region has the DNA TGTGCCAGCAGTGAACCCGGACAGCCAAATCAGCCCCAGCATTTT.

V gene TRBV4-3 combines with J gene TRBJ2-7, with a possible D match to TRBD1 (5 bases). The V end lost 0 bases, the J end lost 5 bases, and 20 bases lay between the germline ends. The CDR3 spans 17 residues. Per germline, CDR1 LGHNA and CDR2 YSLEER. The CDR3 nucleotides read TGCGCCAGCAGCCAAGATCCCGTCGACAGACCATTCAACGAGCAGTACTTC. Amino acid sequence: CASSQDPVDRPFNEQYF.

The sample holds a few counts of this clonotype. The CDR3 is CASSSQEQGSPLHF. Written as DNA, the CDR3 is TGCGCCAGCAGCTCCCAAGAGCAGGGTTCACCCCTCCACTTT. This chain joins TRBV5-1 and TRBJ1-6, with D tentatively TRBD1 (5 bases). The CDR3 is 14 amino acids. Per the germline V gene, CDR1 is SGHRS and CDR2 is YFSETQ. V was pared by 3 bases and J by 9 bases, with 13 bases between.

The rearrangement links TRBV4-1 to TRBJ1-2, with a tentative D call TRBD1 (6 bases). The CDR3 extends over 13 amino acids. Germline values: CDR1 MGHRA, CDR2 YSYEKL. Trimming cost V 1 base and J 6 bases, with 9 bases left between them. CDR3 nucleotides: TGCGCCAGCAGCCAAGGGGGGGCGGATGGCTACACCTTC. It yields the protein CASSQGGADGYTF.

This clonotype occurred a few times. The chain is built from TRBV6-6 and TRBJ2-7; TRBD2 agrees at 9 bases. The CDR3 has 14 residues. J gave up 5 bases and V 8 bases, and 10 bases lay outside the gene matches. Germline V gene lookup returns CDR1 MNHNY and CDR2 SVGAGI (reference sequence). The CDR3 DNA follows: TGTGCCAGCCGAGCGGGACTAGCAAGCAACGAGCAGTACTTC. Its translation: CASRAGLASNEQYF.

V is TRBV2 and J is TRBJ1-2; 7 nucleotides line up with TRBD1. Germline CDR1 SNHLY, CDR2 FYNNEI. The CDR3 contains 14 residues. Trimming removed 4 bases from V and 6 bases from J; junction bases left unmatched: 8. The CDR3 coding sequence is TGTGCCAGCAGTGCCTATGACAGGGTTAATGGCTACACCTTC. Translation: CASSAYDRVNGYTF.

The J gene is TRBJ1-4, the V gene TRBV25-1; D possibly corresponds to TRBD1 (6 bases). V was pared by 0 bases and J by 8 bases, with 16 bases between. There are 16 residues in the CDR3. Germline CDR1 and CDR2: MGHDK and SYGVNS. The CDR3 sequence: CASSEYTGRVREKLFF. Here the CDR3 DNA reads TGTGCCAGCAGTGAATACACAGGGCGGGTGCGGGAAAAACTGTTTTTT. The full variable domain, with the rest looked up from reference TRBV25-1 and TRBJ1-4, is EADIYQTPRYLVIGTGKKITLECSQTMGHDKMYWYQQDPGMELHLIHYSYGVNSTEKGDLSSESTVSRIRTEHFPLTLESARPSHTSQYLCASSEYTGRVREKLFFGSGTQLSVL.

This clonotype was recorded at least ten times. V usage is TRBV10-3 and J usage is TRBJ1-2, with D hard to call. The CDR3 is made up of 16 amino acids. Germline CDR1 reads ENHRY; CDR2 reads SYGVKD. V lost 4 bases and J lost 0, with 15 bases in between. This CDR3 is CAISARRSGANYGYTF. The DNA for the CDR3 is TGTGCCATCAGTGCCCGGCGATCAGGAGCTAACTATGGCTACACCTTC.

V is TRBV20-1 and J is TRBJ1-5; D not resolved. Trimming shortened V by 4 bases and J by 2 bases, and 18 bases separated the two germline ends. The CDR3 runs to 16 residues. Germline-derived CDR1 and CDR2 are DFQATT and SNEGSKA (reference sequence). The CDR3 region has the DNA TGCAGTGCTAATCTGCGCGTCGGAGGTGGCAATCAGCCCCAGCATTTT. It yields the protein CSANLRVGGGNQPQHF.

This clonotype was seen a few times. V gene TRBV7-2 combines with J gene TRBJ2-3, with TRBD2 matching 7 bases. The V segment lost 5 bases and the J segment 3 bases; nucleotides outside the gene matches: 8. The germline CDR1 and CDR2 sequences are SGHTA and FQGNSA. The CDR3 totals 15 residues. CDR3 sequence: CASSQPREGTDTQYF. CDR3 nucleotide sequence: TGTGCCAGCAGCCAGCCAAGGGAGGGAACAGATACGCAGTATTTT.